This entry lists 7 T cell receptor beta chains sequenced from one sample in a study of shared clonotypes between healthy human individuals. Repertoires were generated with immunoSEQ multiplex PCR, while TCRdb's copy carries only in-frame clones and drops some. The sample holds about 520,000 clones, roughly 80% seen once. The sequencing input was PBMCs. Receptors were obtained from a middle-aged woman in good health. Some clones in this sample may be carry-over from other donors' samples.

A note on this clone: A far larger clone is off by one base, so a read error is likely. The same CDR3 can be traced to other DNA sequences in this sample. This sequence joins TRBV25-1 and TRBJ1-4; tentative D call: TRBD1 (6 bases). The CDR3 contains 14 residues. The germline gives CDR1 MGHDK, CDR2 SYGVNS. DNA of the CDR3: TGCGCCAGCAGTGAGACAGGAATCGGTGAAAAACTGTTTTTT. It encodes CASSETGIGEKLFF.

Turning to this clone: A far larger clone is one base from this, pointing to a likely read error. This sample also contains other DNA sequences that code for the same CDR3. The rearrangement uses TRBV4-1 and TRBJ2-7, with 12 bases matching TRBD2. Germline V gene lookup returns CDR1 MGHRA and CDR2 YSYEKL. The ends lost 1 base at V and 7 bases at J; junction bases unmatched: 8. The CDR3 is 16 amino acids. The CDR3 DNA reads TGCGCCAGCAGCCAAGGCAGACTAGCGGGAGCTGATGAGCAGTACTTC. This translates into CASSQGRLAGADEQYF.

On this clone: One base separates it from a far larger clone, so it is likely a read error. V and J are TRBV30 and TRBJ1-1; D not certain. The V end lost 3 bases, the J end lost 10 bases, and 27 bases lay between the germline ends. This CDR3 has 16 amino acids. Looked up from germline, CDR1 is GTSNPN and CDR2 is SVGIG (reference sequence). CDR3 nucleotides: TGTGCCTGGAGGCCGAAGTTAGGACCCGGCGGGGATGGAGCTTTCTTT. Protein sequence: CAWRPKLGPGGDGAFF.

V usage is TRBV29-1 and J usage is TRBJ2-5, with D perhaps TRBD2 (5 bases). Per the germline V gene, CDR1 is SQVTM and CDR2 is ANQGSEA. The CDR3 totals 14 residues. Trimming left V 3 bases short and J 0 bases short, with 11 bases between. The CDR3 loop is CSVDRNGNQETQYF. DNA for the CDR3: TGCAGCGTTGATAGAAACGGGAACCAAGAGACCCAGTACTTC. Combining the CDR3 with reference TRBV29-1 and TRBJ2-5 gives the whole variable domain SAVISQKPSRDICQRGTSLTIQCQVDSQVTMMFWYRQQPGQSLTLIATANQGSEATYESGFVIDKFPISRPNLTFSTLTVSNMSPEDSSIYLCSVDRNGNQETQYFGPGTRLLVL.

This clone turned up a few times. A far larger clone is a single base away, which makes a read error likely. This chain joins TRBV4-2 and TRBJ2-7; 9 positions match TRBD1. Per germline, CDR1 LGHNA and CDR2 YNFKEQ. This CDR3 is 15 amino acids long. V was pared by 3 bases and J by 9 bases, with 12 bases of the junction left unmatched. This chain's CDR3 is CASSQGGGQGRGQYF. The DNA for the CDR3 is TGTGCCAGCAGCCAGGGCGGGGGACAGGGTCGCGGGCAGTACTTC.

This chain links TRBV4-2 with TRBJ1-5; the D is unclear. This CDR3 is built from 17 residues. V dropped 4 bases and J dropped 0 bases, with 16 bases sitting between them. Germline CDR1 and CDR2: LGHNA and YNFKEQ. The CDR3: CASSLPTLLYSNQPQHF. In DNA, the CDR3 is TGTGCCAGCAGCCTCCCGACACTCCTCTATAGCAATCAGCCCCAGCATTTT.

The rearrangement joins TRBV5-4 to TRBJ2-1; the D is unclear. Trimming removed 3 bases at V and 12 bases at J, with 16 bases between. The CDR3 has 13 amino acids. Germline V gives CDR1 SGHNT, CDR2 YYREEE (reference sequence). The DNA for the CDR3 is TGTGCCAGCAGCTATGGCGCAAGCGAAGTGCAGTTCTTC. Protein sequence: CASSYGASEVQFF.